This T cell receptor beta chain comes out of a study of immune characteristics of hereditary and idiopathic chronic pancreatitis. Study results and limitations: This study excluded chronic pancreatitis caused by alcohol use. Vbeta-Jbeta usage, including TRBV10, TRBV19, TRBV23 and TRBV5, differed by pancreatitis type. Productive TCR rearrangement counts correlated positively with chronic pancreatitis severity scores.

The germline V gene encodes CDR1 KGHSH and CDR2 LQKENI. The V segment lost 6 bases and the J segment 5 bases; nucleotides outside the gene matches: 7. The CDR3 has 14 amino acids. On this clone: As yet, its antigen is unknown.

Only in-frame clones appear in the TCRdb table, and some are missing; sequencing was by immunoSEQ multiplex PCR. The table has 11,000 to 15,000 clones, around 70% seen once; the top ten hold 12% to 15%. Total pancreatectomy with islet autotransplantation was the source of the chronic pancreatitis pancreas tissue. No included patient had a known diabetes history. The chain employs TRBV18 and TRBJ2-5; 9 nucleotides match TRBD1. The receptor comes from a human donor with chronic pancreatitis. The sequencing sample was made of pancreas tissue with hereditary chronic pancreatitis. The CDR3 loop is CASSRAGTGETQYF. The CDR3 DNA sequence: TGTGCCAGCTCGCGTGCCGGGACAGGGGAGACCCAGTACTTC.